These 20 T cell receptor beta chains were all obtained from the same sample, sequenced in a study of shared clonotypes between healthy human individuals. Data came from immunoSEQ multiplex PCR; TCRdb stores just in-frame clones and leaves some out. The top ten hold around 1.5% of the sample, which has about 980,000 clones, over 75% seen once. The specimen sequenced was memory CD4+ T cells sorted from blood. The subset here: CD45RA-negative fraction. All receptors derive from a young man in good health.

This clone has at least ten counts. The chain combines TRBV2 with TRBJ2-1; D unresolved. CDR3 length: 14 amino acids. Trimming took 6 bases from V and 7 from J, leaving 16 bases between them. CDR1 SNHLY and CDR2 FYNNEI come from the germline V gene. CDR3 amino acids: CASSLTPGSNEQFF. DNA for the CDR3: TGTGCCAGCAGCCTGACACCTGGGTCGAATGAGCAGTTCTTC.

The chain combines TRBV29-1 with TRBJ2-1, with 10 positions matching TRBD1. J lost 6 bases, V lost 8 bases, and 10 bases had no gene match. This CDR3 contains 14 residues. Germline assignment: CDR1 SQVTM and CDR2 ANQGSEA. CDR3 coding DNA: TGCAGCCTGACAGGGACAGGGGCCATCAATGAGCAGTTCTTC. Translating gives CSLTGTGAINEQFF.

The genes are TRBV5-1 and TRBJ2-3; the D gene is possibly TRBD2 (6 bases). Germline CDR1 reads SGHRS; CDR2 reads YFSETQ. The CDR3 is made up of 16 amino acids. Trimming removed 2 bases from V and 7 bases from J, with 20 bases in between. This CDR3 is CASSLVGLGGRNTQYF. The CDR3 coding sequence is TGCGCCAGCAGCTTAGTGGGACTCGGAGGCAGAAATACGCAGTATTTT.

CDR3 residues: CSVEVGGGNTDTQYF. CDR3 nucleotide sequence: TGCAGCGTTGAAGTCGGGGGAGGGAACACAGATACGCAGTATTTT. V usage is TRBV29-1 and J usage is TRBJ2-3, with TRBD2 matching over 7 bases. From germline, CDR1 is SQVTM and CDR2 ANQGSEA. Germline trimming cut 1 base from V and 2 bases from J; bases unmatched to any gene: 6. The CDR3 totals 15 residues.

The CDR3 loop reads CASSFGGQAGNTEAFF. In nucleotides, the CDR3 is TGTGCCAGCAGCTTCGGCGGACAGGCGGGGAACACTGAAGCTTTCTTT. The V call is TRBV7-2, the J call TRBJ1-1; TRBD1 aligns across 7 bases. CDR3 size: 16 residues. J gave up 1 base and V 3 bases, and 8 bases lay outside the gene matches. Germline CDR1 and CDR2: SGHTA and FQGNSA.

This clone appeared once. The V gene is TRBV7-8, the J gene TRBJ1-1; no firm D call. Trimming stripped 6 bases from V and 3 bases from J, with 11 bases between. Germline V gene sequence: CDR1 SGHVS, CDR2 FQNEAQ. The CDR3 spans 13 residues. CDR3 in DNA: TGTGCCAGCAGTTCCCAGCCGTACACTGAAGCTTTCTTT. Its protein is CASSSQPYTEAFF.

The gene calls are TRBV30 and TRBJ1-6; 9 nucleotides agree with TRBD1. This CDR3 is 15 amino acids long. CDR1 and CDR2 from the germline V gene are GTSNPN and SVGIG (reference sequence). J was trimmed by 7 bases and V by 4 bases; bases with no gene match: 8. CDR3 amino acids: CAWTGSGTGNSPLHF. DNA for the CDR3: TGTGCCTGGACTGGATCCGGGACAGGGAATTCACCCCTCCACTTT.

The CDR3 protein is CASGLASGGWDTQYF. For the CDR3, the DNA is TGTGCTAGTGGTTTGGCTAGCGGGGGTTGGGATACGCAGTATTTT. V is TRBV12-5 and J is TRBJ2-3, with TRBD2 identical over 10 bases. From germline, CDR1 is LGHNT and CDR2 FRNRAP. After removal of 1 base from V and 6 bases from J, the junction contained 4 bases not matched to a gene. The CDR3 has 15 residues. The full variable domain, its missing parts supplied by reference TRBV12-5 and TRBJ2-3, is DARVTQTPRHKVTEMGQEVTMRCQPILGHNTVFWYRQTMMQGLELLAYFRNRAPLDDSGMPKDRFSAEMPDATLATLKIQPSEPRDSAVYFCASGLASGGWDTQYFGPGTRLTVL.

J is TRBJ1-3 and V is TRBV5-1; D is unclear. The CDR3 totals 16 residues. V was cut by 0 bases and J by 2 bases, with 12 bases left in between. In germline, CDR1 is SGHRS, CDR2 YFSETQ. CDR3 DNA: TGCGCCAGCAGCTTGGCCACGCCTGGACCTGGAAACACCATATATTTT. Amino acids: CASSLATPGPGNTIYF. The whole variable domain, filled in from reference TRBV5-1 and TRBJ1-3, reads KAGVTQTPRYLIKTRGQQVTLSCSPISGHRSVSWYQQTPGQGLQFLFEYFSETQRNKGNFPGRFSGRQFSNSRSEMNVSTLELGDSALYLCASSLATPGPGNTIYFGEGSWLTVV.

This chain connects TRBV4-1 to TRBJ2-7; 8 bases are shared with TRBD2. V shed 2 bases, J shed 4 bases, and the junction held 10 bases outside the gene matches. Germline CDR1 MGHRA, CDR2 YSYEKL. The CDR3 has 16 residues. The chain's CDR3 is CASSQPTRGGRYEQYF. Written as DNA, the CDR3 is TGCGCCAGCAGCCAACCAACTCGGGGGGGGCGATACGAGCAGTACTTC.

This clone has only a few counts. V is TRBV6-1 and J is TRBJ1-1; 8 bases are shared with TRBD1. The ends lost 5 bases at V and 4 bases at J; junction bases unmatched: 6. Germline V lookup: CDR1 MNHNS, CDR2 SASEGT. The CDR3 spans 14 residues. CDR3 in amino acids: CASSFGTGGTEAFF. CDR3 DNA: TGTGCCAGCAGTTTCGGGACAGGTGGCACTGAAGCTTTCTTT.

The V gene is TRBV30, the J gene TRBJ1-6; D is undetermined. Germline V lookup: CDR1 GTSNPN, CDR2 SVGIG (reference sequence). V lost 2 bases and J 0 bases, leaving 11 bases between the germline ends. The CDR3 is 16 amino acids. The CDR3 DNA follows: TGTGCCTGGAGTCCTCAACGGAGCTCCTATAATTCACCCCTCCACTTT. Translation: CAWSPQRSSYNSPLHF.

This chain connects TRBV7-2 to TRBJ2-7; 12 bases are shared with TRBD1. The CDR3 length is 15 residues. With 5 bases clipped from V and 7 bases from J, the junction kept 9 bases outside the gene matches. The germline V gene encodes CDR1 SGHTA and CDR2 FQGNSA. The CDR3 is CASSVMGTGGLEQYF. The CDR3 nucleotides are TGTGCCAGCAGCGTGATGGGGACAGGGGGCTTGGAGCAGTACTTC. Full variable domain (outside the CDR3, taken from reference TRBV7-2 and TRBJ2-7): GAGVSQSPSNKVTEKGKDVELRCDPISGHTALYWYRQSLGQGLEFLIYFQGNSAPDKSGLPSDRFSAERTGGSVSTLTIQRTQQEDSAVYLCASSVMGTGGLEQYFGPGTRLTVT.

V gene TRBV29-1 combines with J gene TRBJ1-2; tentatively, D is TRBD1 (6 bases). This CDR3 spans 13 amino acids. Germline-derived CDR1 and CDR2 are SQVTM and ANQGSEA. The V gene lost 4 bases and the J gene lost 4 bases, with 13 bases spanning the gap. The CDR3 reads CSVGAGEGYGYTF. The CDR3 DNA is TGCAGCGTTGGGGCAGGGGAGGGCTATGGCTACACCTTC.

The rearrangement uses TRBV7-3 and TRBJ2-3; no firm D call. This CDR3 is built from 15 residues. The ends were cut back, 5 bases at V and 2 bases at J, with 14 bases in the middle. Per germline, CDR1 SGHTA and CDR2 FQGTGA. The chain's CDR3 is CASSITGSSTDTQYF. Here the CDR3 DNA reads TGTGCCAGCAGCATTACCGGGTCTTCCACAGATACGCAGTATTTT.

The rearrangement joins TRBV18 to TRBJ1-5; D perhaps matches TRBD1 (5 bases). The germline CDR1 and CDR2 sequences are KGHSH and LQKENI. There are 15 residues in the CDR3. V was clipped by 3 bases and J by 0 bases, with 9 bases between them. The CDR3 loop is CASSPAQVSNQPQHF. The CDR3 coding sequence is TGTGCCAGCTCACCGGCACAGGTTAGCAATCAGCCCCAGCATTTT.

This chain connects TRBV11-1 to TRBJ2-7, with D hard to call. Germline V lookup: CDR1 SGHAT, CDR2 FQDESV (reference sequence). The CDR3 consists of 13 residues. V was clipped by 5 bases and J by 6 bases, with 14 bases between them. The DNA of the CDR3 is TGTGCCAGCAGCACACGGATTTGGAGCGAGCAGTACTTC. This encodes CASSTRIWSEQYF.

The chain combines TRBV7-2 with TRBJ2-3, with D possibly being TRBD2 (5 bases). This CDR3 region has 16 residues. Germline V gene data show CDR1 as SGHTA and CDR2 as FQGNSA. Trimming took off 5 bases at V and 6 bases at J, with 21 bases between the two ends. This chain's CDR3 is CASSLGLFWVPDTQYF. The CDR3 coding sequence is TGTGCCAGCAGCCTTGGACTGTTCTGGGTTCCGGATACGCAGTATTTT.

The CDR3, as DNA: TGTGCCAGCAGAAACAGGGGAGGTCAGCCCCAGCATTTT. Its translation is CASRNRGGQPQHF. V and J are TRBV6-1 and TRBJ1-5, with TRBD1 matching over 7 bases. The CDR3 totals 13 residues. With V trimmed by 6 bases and J by 6 bases, 5 bases remained unmatched. Germline CDR1 and CDR2: MNHNS and SASEGT.

V and J are TRBV5-6 and TRBJ2-7, with 8 bases aligning to TRBD2. V was pared by 2 bases and J by 0 bases, with 10 bases of the junction left unmatched. Germline loops: CDR1 SGHDT, CDR2 YYEEEE. The CDR3 loop spans 17 amino acids. As DNA, the CDR3 is TGTGCCAGCAGCTTCAAGACCCGCGGGGGGAGCTCCTACGAGCAGTACTTC. Translated: CASSFKTRGGSSYEQYF.